This T cell receptor (beta chain) was sequenced for a study of graft-versus-host responses after intestinal transplantation. Germline V gene sequence: CDR1 MNHNS, CDR2 SASEGT. V was pared by 2 bases and J by 5 bases, with 15 bases between. CDR3 length: 15 residues. TCRdb keeps only in-frame clones here, not all; method: immunoSEQ multiplex PCR. The profile shows over 55,000 clones, 90% of them singletons. Study-wide results and caveats: Analysis identified GvH clones in recipient marrow, with some appearing first in ileum or blood.

Of note for this clone: Its matching antigen is unknown.

The V call is TRBV6-1, the J call TRBJ1-2; D is unresolved. The origin of this receptor is a human donor who received an intestinal transplant. The sequencing here drew on unstimulated CD8+ T cells sorted from spleen or lymph node cells, taken before intestinal transplant. Here the CDR3 DNA reads TGTGCCAGCAGTGAAAGTGGCGGTGGCCCATATGGCTACACCTTC. It translates to CASSESGGGPYGYTF.